Listed below are T cell receptor beta chains from one sample, sequenced in a study of beta chain features in type 1 diabetes. Sequenced by immunoSEQ multiplex PCR; TCRdb stores in-frame clones only, minus some. In the table there are 300,000 to 450,000 clones, around 12% of which are singletons. The sequenced sample was naive CD4+ T cells from blood. The receptors come from a young woman with type 1 diabetes. Each CDR3 is given with its conserved first and last residue. D genes are given only for firm matches. A clone size is listed for some rows: how often the clone was seen (once, few, many), or a class if it is expanded.

TRBJ2-1,NA,TRBV9,few,TGTGCCAGCAGCGTCCGACAGTTCGATGAGCAGTTCTTC,CASSVRQFDEQFF
TRBJ1-2,NA,TRBV18,NA,TGTGCCAGCTCCCCATCAAGAGAGTATGGCTACACCTTC,CASSPSREYGYTF
TRBJ1-2,NA,TRBV5-4,NA,TGTGCCAGCAGCTTGACCTCGACAGATGGCTACACCTTC,CASSLTSTDGYTF
TRBJ1-1,NA,TRBV11-2,few,TGTGCCAGCAGCTTAGGTCAGGGAGGAGAGAACACTGAAGCTTTCTTT,CASSLGQGGENTEAFF
TRBJ2-1,NA,TRBV9,NA,TGTGCCAGCAGCGACCCTGTGAGACAAAGTGGCAATGAGCAGTTCTTC,CASSDPVRQSGNEQFF
TRBJ2-7,TRBD2,TRBV25-1,few,TGTGCCAGCAGTGATACGGGAGGTTACGAGCAGTACTTC,CASSDTGGYEQYF
TRBJ2-1,TRBD2,TRBV28,NA,TGTGCCAGCAGAGCGCTAGCGGGAGGGCGGTACAATGAGCAGTTCTTC,CASRALAGGRYNEQFF
TRBJ2-1,TRBD1,TRBV15,NA,TGTGCCACCGCGGGGGACAGGGGTTGGCGGGAGCAGTTCTTC,CATAGDRGWREQFF
TRBJ1-5,NA,TRBV6-6,few,TGTGCCAGCAGCAACGGACGGGAAGCCCAGCATTTT,CASSNGREAQHF
TRBJ2-7,TRBD1,TRBV28,few,TGTGCCAGCCTCCCCCGGACAGGGTTAACGGGAGCGGCGTACGAGCAGTACTTC,CASLPRTGLTGAAYEQYF
TRBJ2-5,TRBD1,TRBV29-1,NA,TGCAGCGTACCAGGACAGGTACAAGAGACCCAGTACTTC,CSVPGQVQETQYF
TRBJ1-6,TRBD1,TRBV6-4,NA,TGTGCCAGCAGCAGGACAGGTCAATCACCCCTCCACTTT,CASSRTGQSPLHF
TRBJ1-2,NA,TRBV5-4,NA,TGTGCCAGCAACTTACAGGGAAACTATGGCTACACCTTC,CASNLQGNYGYTF
TRBJ2-1,NA,TRBV7-9,NA,TGTGCCAGCAGCCCCCGTAACAATGAGCAGTTCTTC,CASSPRNNEQFF
TRBJ2-7,NA,TRBV12-5,few,TGTGCTAGTGGGCTCATGAGCCCGTATCCTAGCTCCTACGAGCAGTACTTC,CASGLMSPYPSSYEQYF
TRBJ2-5,NA,TRBV7-8,few,TGTGCCAGCAGCCGAGCAGGGGGGAGCCAAGAGACCCAGTACTTC,CASSRAGGSQETQYF
TRBJ2-1,TRBD1,TRBV2,NA,TGTGCCAGCAGAGCGACACAGGGGGCTGTAAATGAGCAGTTCTTC,CASRATQGAVNEQFF
TRBJ1-4,NA,TRBV5-1,NA,TGCGCCAGCACATCTCGGGGGGCGCGTGTTGAAAAACTGTTTTTT,CASTSRGARVEKLFF
TRBJ2-5,NA,TRBV18,few,TGTGCCAGCTCACCAAGTGGAGGGCGGCGGGAGACCCAGTACTTC,CASSPSGGRRETQYF
TRBJ2-4,TRBD1,TRBV16,few,TGTGCCAGCAGCCGACAGGGTTTTGGCAAAAACATTCAGTACTTC,CASSRQGFGKNIQYF
TRBJ1-5,NA,TRBV5-4,NA,TGTGCCAGCAGCCCGGATATGCAGGGCCCTCAGCCCCAGCATTTT,CASSPDMQGPQPQHF
TRBJ2-1,NA,TRBV6-5,NA,TGTGCCAGCAGGGCTACCGGGACTGGATACAATGAGCAGTTCTTC,CASRATGTGYNEQFF
TRBJ2-6,TRBD1,TRBV9,few,TGTGCCAGCAGCGGTAGAGGGACAGGGGGACCTTCTGGGGCCAACGTCCTGACTTTC,CASSGRGTGGPSGANVLTF
TRBJ2-7,TRBD1,TRBV6-5,NA,TGTGCCAGCCGTGGGGGACAGGGTGTCTACGAGCAGTACTTC,CASRGGQGVYEQYF
TRBJ1-4,NA,TRBV4-3,NA,TGCGCCAGCAGCCAAGATCCTTCCTTGCGGAATGAAAAACTGTTTTTT,CASSQDPSLRNEKLFF
TRBJ2-1,TRBD2,TRBV9,NA,TGTGCCAGCAGCGTACTAGCGGGCTCCTACAATGAGCAGTTCTTC,CASSVLAGSYNEQFF
TRBJ2-5,NA,TRBV7-2,NA,TGTGCCAGCAACCGACAGGAAGAGACCCAGTACTTC,CASNRQEETQYF
TRBJ1-4,TRBD1,TRBV15,few,TGTGCCACCAGTTCCGGGACAGGGGTTAATGAAAAACTGTTTTTT,CATSSGTGVNEKLFF
TRBJ2-1,TRBD2,TRBV23-1,few,TGCGCCAGCAGTCAACCCAGGACTAGCTGGGTGTTCTTC,CASSQPRTSWVFF
TRBJ2-1,TRBD2,TRBV18,few,TGTGCCAGCTCACCACAGCTAGCGGGAAATGAGCAGTTCTTC,CASSPQLAGNEQFF
TRBJ2-1,NA,TRBV9,few,TGTGCCAGCAGCACCGACGGGGGGCCATACAATGAGCAGTTCTTC,CASSTDGGPYNEQFF
TRBJ2-1,NA,TRBV9,few,TGTGCCAGCAGCGTAGCAGGGGTACTCTACAATGAGCAGTTCTTC,CASSVAGVLYNEQFF
TRBJ2-1,NA,TRBV28,NA,TGTGCCAGCAGCCTACCTACAGGGACACCAACCTTCTTC,CASSLPTGTPTFF
TRBJ2-2,NA,TRBV28,NA,TGTGCCACCCGTCGTTCTCCCACCGGGGAGCTGTTTTTT,CATRRSPTGELFF
TRBJ2-7,NA,TRBV6-6,NA,TGTGCCAGCAGCCCATCCGGGAGAAGTCACTACGAGCAGTACTTC,CASSPSGRSHYEQYF
TRBJ2-7,TRBD2,TRBV11-2,NA,TGTGCCAGCAGCCCTAGTGGAGGACTAGCGGATCCCCTCGAGCAGTACTTC,CASSPSGGLADPLEQYF
TRBJ2-2,NA,TRBV28,NA,TGTGCCAGCAGTGCTCTAGCGTCCACGAACACCGGGGAGCTGTTTTTT,CASSALASTNTGELFF
TRBJ2-7,TRBD2,TRBV30,NA,TGTGCCTGGGAAATCGGACTAGCGGGATACGAGCAGTACTTC,CAWEIGLAGYEQYF
TRBJ1-1,NA,TRBV6-5,NA,TGTGCCAGCAGAGCAGGGTTGCGGGAAGCTTTCTTT,CASRAGLREAFF
TRBJ1-4,NA,TRBV4-3,few,TGCGCCAGCAGCCAAGATTCCTCCGGGGGTGCAACTAATGAAAAACTGTTTTTT,CASSQDSSGGATNEKLFF
TRBJ1-5,NA,TRBV30,NA,TGTGCCTGGACCCGGGGGGGTGATCAGCCCCAGCATTTT,CAWTRGGDQPQHF
TRBJ1-5,TRBD1,TRBV15,few,TGTGCCACCAGCTCGACCGGGACAGGGCTATGGCAGCCCCAGCATTTT,CATSSTGTGLWQPQHF
TRBJ2-7,TRBD2,TRBV7-9,few,TGTGCCAGCAGATCACGGACTAGCCCTACCTACGAGCAGTACTTC,CASRSRTSPTYEQYF
TRBJ2-5,TRBD2,TRBV2,NA,TGTGCCAGCAGTGACGGGGGGGAGACCCAGTACTTC,CASSDGGETQYF
TRBJ1-1,TRBD1,TRBV28,few,TGTGCCAGCAGTTTCCAGGGGGGCGTCGCTTTCTTT,CASSFQGGVAFF
TRBJ2-1,TRBD2,TRBV5-4,NA,TGTGCCAGCAGCTGGAAGCAGGTTGTGGCGAGCGGGAGCTACAATGAGCAGTTCTTC,CASSWKQVVASGSYNEQFF
TRBJ2-1,TRBD2,TRBV9,few,TGTGCCAGCAGCGTGGGGACTAGCGTAGTTCATGAGCAGTTCTTC,CASSVGTSVVHEQFF
TRBJ2-7,NA,TRBV7-9,NA,TGTGCCAGCAGCTTAGCTGCCAGGGTCCACGAGCAGTACTTC,CASSLAARVHEQYF
TRBJ1-2,NA,TRBV28,NA,TGTGCCAGCAGTTTGATAGCGGACGACGGCTACACCTTC,CASSLIADDGYTF
TRBJ1-6,NA,TRBV19,few,TGTGCCAGTAACACATATAATTCACCCCTCCACTTT,CASNTYNSPLHF
TRBJ2-7,NA,TRBV7-2,NA,TGTGCCACCTCAGTCACACGCCTTTACGAGCAGTACTTC,CATSVTRLYEQYF
TRBJ2-5,NA,TRBV30,NA,TGTGCCTGGAGTGTAGCGCGGGAGACCCAGTACTTC,CAWSVARETQYF
TRBJ1-1,NA,TRBV4-3,few,TGCGCCAGCAGCCGAGGATACAGGGACGGTAGGACTGAAGCTTTCTTT,CASSRGYRDGRTEAFF
TRBJ2-1,NA,TRBV2,NA,TGTGCCAGCAGGGCAGAAATCTACAATGAGCAGTTCTTC,CASRAEIYNEQFF
TRBJ1-1,NA,TRBV7-6,few,TGTGCCAGCAGCCTCCAGGCCGATATGAACACTGAAGCTTTCTTT,CASSLQADMNTEAFF
TRBJ2-7,TRBD2,TRBV18,few,TGTGCCAGCTCCCCGGGACTAGCGGCGTACGAGCAGTACTTC,CASSPGLAAYEQYF
TRBJ2-2,NA,TRBV9,NA,TGTGCCAGCAGCCGTAAGACAGCCTCAAACACCGGGGAGCTGTTTTTT,CASSRKTASNTGELFF
TRBJ2-5,TRBD1,TRBV5-1,few,TGCGCCAGCGCTACAGGGGGCGACCAAGAGACCCAGTACTTC,CASATGGDQETQYF
TRBJ2-5,TRBD1,TRBV18,few,TGTGCCAGCTCACCTAGGACAGGGAGGGAGACCCAGTACTTC,CASSPRTGRETQYF